This T cell receptor (beta chain) was identified in a study of response to subunit inactivated influenza vaccine (dated 2018 in TCRdb). General notes on the study: To follow how T cells responded to a trivalent subunit inactivated influenza vaccine, the researchers relied on deep quantitative profiling of the T cell receptor repertoire.

The library was produced with RT-PCR. The sequencing machine was an Illumina HiSeq 2500. TCRdb cleaned the public reads at Q25 with fastp, built clones with MiXCR and kept in-frame beta chains. Rows matching on CDR3 protein sequence are summarized as one entry with the most common DNA and genes. The sample data list over 150,000 distinct CDR3 sequences, and approximately 11% of these were observed just once. The ten largest clones add up to roughly 40% of the sample. Overall study outcomes, separate from this receptor: The authors proposed that each seasonal influenza vaccination may bring in only a limited number of new T cells.

Trimming removed 5 bases from V and 0 bases from J; the gene matches leave 4 bases unexplained. Inclusive of the bounding cysteine and phenylalanine, the CDR3 is 15 residues long. Of all the DNA, just the CDR3 is kept, 45 bases in frame from base 1. In this sample, this clonotype turned up a few times. Its specific antigen is unknown. No clone much larger than this one lies a single base away; base qualities are absent. The starting material was CD8+ T cells sorted from PBMCs, obtained about 24 months after vaccination. The V and J segments used are TRBV12-3 or TRBV12-4 and TRBJ1-1, and 9 bases in between align with TRBD1. The sequence was obtained from a man between 50 and 75 years old who received an inactivated influenza vaccine. Donor details come from another sample of the same person, matched by shared clones. For the CDR3, the sequence is CASSPDRGMNTEAFF. The bases are TGTGCCAGCAGTCCGGACAGGGGAATGAACACTGAAGCTTTCTTT.